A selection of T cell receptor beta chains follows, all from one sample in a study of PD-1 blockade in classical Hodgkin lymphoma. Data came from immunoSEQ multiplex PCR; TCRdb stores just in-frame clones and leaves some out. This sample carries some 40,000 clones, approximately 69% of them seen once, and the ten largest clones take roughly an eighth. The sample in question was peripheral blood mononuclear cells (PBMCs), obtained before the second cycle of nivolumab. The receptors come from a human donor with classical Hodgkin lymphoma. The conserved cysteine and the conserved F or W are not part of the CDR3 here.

ASRQQGARNGYT 12 TRBJ1-2 TRBV6-6
ASSFLGAGIGNEQF 14 TRBJ2-1 TRBV7-2
ATSRERGPTEAF 12 TRBJ1-1 TRBV15
ASRRGAETQY 10 TRBJ2-5 TRBV2
ASSLIGGYEQY 11 TRBJ2-7 TRBV7-3
ASSRAGTYGNEQF 13 TRBJ2-1 TRBV7-3
ASSGTGENQPQH 12 TRBJ1-5 TRBV2
ASSLYYNEQF 10 TRBJ2-1 TRBV28
ASSLRTGNNEQF 12 TRBJ2-1 TRBV7-9
ASSILAGATGELF 13 TRBJ2-2 TRBV7-3
ASSPGERVSYEQY 13 TRBJ2-7 TRBV4-2
ASSFGLAGETGELF 14 TRBJ2-2 TRBV5-1
ASSLAIGARGEKLF 14 TRBJ1-4 TRBV5-1
ASRQGVDYGYT 11 TRBJ1-2 TRBV28
ASSLEAGSTDTQY 13 TRBJ2-3 TRBV5-6
ASSPLAGGYNEQF 13 TRBJ2-1 TRBV7-9
ASSLDGRMNTEAF 13 TRBJ1-1 TRBV7-9